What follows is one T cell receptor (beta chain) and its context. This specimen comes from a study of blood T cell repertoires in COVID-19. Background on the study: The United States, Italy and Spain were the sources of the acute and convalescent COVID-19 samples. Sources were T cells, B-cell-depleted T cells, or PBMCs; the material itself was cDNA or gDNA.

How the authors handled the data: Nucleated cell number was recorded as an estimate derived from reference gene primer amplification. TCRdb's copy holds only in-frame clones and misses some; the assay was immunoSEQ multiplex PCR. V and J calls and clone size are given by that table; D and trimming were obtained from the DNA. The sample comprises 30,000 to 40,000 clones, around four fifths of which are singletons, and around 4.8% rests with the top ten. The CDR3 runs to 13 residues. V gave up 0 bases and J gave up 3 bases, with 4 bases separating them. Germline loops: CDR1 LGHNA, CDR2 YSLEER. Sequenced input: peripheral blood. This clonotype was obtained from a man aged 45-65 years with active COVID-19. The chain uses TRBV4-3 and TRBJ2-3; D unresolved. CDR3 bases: TGCGCCAGCAGCCAAGAACGGACAGATACGCAGTATTTT. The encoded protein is CASSQERTDTQYF.